The rows below give T cell receptor beta chains drawn from one sample of a study of CD4 T cells in relation to SARS-CoV-2 and coronaviruses. These receptors have no known antigen. Here immunoSEQ multiplex PCR was the method, and the copy in TCRdb shows in-frame clones only, minus some. The sample carries tens of thousands of clones, over 60% recorded once. Sequenced: memory CD4+ T cells from PBMCs, cultured in vitro. All receptors derive from an adult with COVID-19. Each CDR3 is given without its conserved first and last residue.

TRBV5-1 | ASSGRDSTSSYEQY
TRBV18 | ASSPDRTNEKLF
TRBV28 | ASRDPDLAEKLF
TRBV6-5 | ASSRDGAGGETQY
TRBV7-8 | ASSDRDRVTEAF
TRBV27 | ASSFGQGHRSGANVLT
TRBV2 | ASRPGQGNSGANVLT
TRBV6-1 | ASSEVRRGNYNEQF
TRBV19 | ASSILGEGEKLF
TRBV19 | ASSSPIAGGADTQY
TRBV30 | ACPPPGHNTGELF
TRBV6-1 | ASSEPDRVSGYT
TRBV28 | ASSLNNRGNSYEQY
TRBV19 | ASSRRWTSGFTDTQY
TRBV10-3 | AISDPHTPETQY
TRBV3-1/TRBV3-2 | ASSQKTVLAGELF
TRBV29-1 | SVGDYSYNEQF
TRBV5-1 | ASSPPGDYGYT
TRBV30 | AWNLRAHSYEQY
TRBV18 | ASSYRGGNTEAF
TRBV4-2 | ASSQGSAARSYEQY
TRBV5-4 | ASSLERYEQY
TRBV5-5 | ASSLGWGQGGADTQY
TRBV19 | ASSIYGTGGNQPQH
TRBV6-5 | ASVSPGGPSGELF
TRBV5-4 | ASNSRDGSGDEQF
TRBV2 | ASSLDYRQNNEQF
TRBV11-2 | ASSLFGGSTDTQY
TRBV19 | ASTPGTAKGSYEQY
TRBV6-1 | ASSDRPNEKLF
TRBV18 | ASSLLTSGRINEQF
TRBV5-1 | ASSLDVDTQY
TRBV5-1 | ASSLGPSGGSPYEQY
TRBV2 | ASSKSGLQNTGELF
TRBV28 | ASSLPNSNQPQH
TRBV28 | ASSFRQGRSLSGNTIY
TRBV4-3 | ASSQAGAGSGANVLT
TRBV18 | ASSPRGANTGELF
TRBV6-6 | ASSTTGTGATEAF
TRBV9 | ASSASTGANVLT
TRBV10-3 | AISDSLDETQY
TRBV6-6 | ASRVSGTMYEQY